This T cell receptor (beta chain) was sequenced in a study of blood T cell repertoires in COVID-19. About the study: COVID-19 samples collected from the United States, Italy and Spain covered acute and convalescent phases. Sample material is recorded as cDNA or gDNA derived from T cells, B-cell-depleted T cells, or PBMCs.

Germline CDR1 reads LNHDA; CDR2 reads SQIVND (reference sequence). V gave up 5 bases and J gave up 2 bases, with 12 bases separating them. The CDR3 runs 14 residues. The authors' processing: Reference gene primers were amplified, and this amplification served to estimate nucleated cell counts. Sequencing used immunoSEQ multiplex PCR; TCRdb keeps in-frame clones, though not all of them. Clonal size and the V and J genes are those of that table, whereas D and trimming came from the DNA. The sample has more than 130,000 clones, about 84% seen once. What was sequenced was peripheral blood. This TCR derives from a woman of 80 years or more in a cohort sampled during active or convalescent COVID-19. The chain links TRBV19 to TRBJ2-5; D ambiguous. The CDR3 nucleotides read TGTGCCAGTAGTCCAGGAAGACGGCAAGAGACCCAGTACTTC. Translated, it gives CASSPGRRQETQYF.